A single sample gave rise to the 5 T cell receptor beta chains below, sequenced in a study of blood T cell repertoires in COVID-19. Here immunoSEQ multiplex PCR was the method, and the copy in TCRdb shows in-frame clones only, minus some. The sample records approximately 170,000 clones, 85% to 90% being singletons. Sequencing was done on a sample of peripheral blood. The receptor set was obtained from a woman aged 55-75 years with COVID-19, enrolled during active disease.

The J gene is TRBJ1-5, the V gene TRBV20-1; D remains ambiguous. CDR3 length equals 11 residues. Germline lookup yields CDR1 DFQATT and CDR2 SNEGSKA (reference sequence). The V end was cut by 3 bases, the J end by 8 bases, with 8 bases between. The CDR3 here is CSASLGKPQHF. The CDR3 DNA sequence: TGCAGTGCTAGTCTCGGGAAGCCCCAGCATTTT.

The chain couples TRBV28 to TRBJ1-1; D possibly corresponds to TRBD1 (6 bases). The CDR3 totals 13 residues. The ends were cut back, 5 bases at V and 1 base at J, with 8 bases in the middle. CDR1 is MDHEN, CDR2 SYDVKM, per germline. CDR3 nucleotides: TGTGCCAGCAGTCCACAGGGGAACACTGAAGCTTTCTTT. Translation: CASSPQGNTEAFF.

The V and J genes are TRBV10-3 and TRBJ2-1, with D unresolved. Germline lookup yields CDR1 ENHRY and CDR2 SYGVKD. V lost 4 bases to trimming and J lost 8 bases, with 12 bases between them. CDR3 length: 13 amino acids. CDR3 amino acids: CAISVTNYDEQFF. CDR3 DNA: TGTGCCATCAGTGTAACTAATTACGATGAGCAGTTCTTC.

The J gene is TRBJ2-1, the V gene TRBV11-3; 15 bases align to TRBD2. The V gene end was trimmed by 3 bases and the J gene end by 0 bases; junction bases not matched to a gene: 6. This CDR3 region has 19 residues. The germline V gene has CDR1 SGHNT and CDR2 YENEEA. DNA of the CDR3: TGTGCCAGCAGCTTGAGCGGGACTAGCGGGAGGTCCTCCTACAATGAGCAGTTCTTC. Its protein is CASSLSGTSGRSSYNEQFF.

In this sample, this clone turned up once. The J gene is TRBJ2-1, the V gene TRBV11-2; 7 bases line up with TRBD2. Germline trimming cut 5 bases from V and 0 bases from J; bases unmatched to any gene: 16. In germline, CDR1 is SGHAT, CDR2 FQNNGV. This CDR3 has 19 residues. CDR3 residues: CASSLRGQTGGSSYNEQFF. Here the CDR3 DNA reads TGTGCCAGCAGCCTTAGGGGCCAGACGGGAGGAAGCTCCTACAATGAGCAGTTCTTC.